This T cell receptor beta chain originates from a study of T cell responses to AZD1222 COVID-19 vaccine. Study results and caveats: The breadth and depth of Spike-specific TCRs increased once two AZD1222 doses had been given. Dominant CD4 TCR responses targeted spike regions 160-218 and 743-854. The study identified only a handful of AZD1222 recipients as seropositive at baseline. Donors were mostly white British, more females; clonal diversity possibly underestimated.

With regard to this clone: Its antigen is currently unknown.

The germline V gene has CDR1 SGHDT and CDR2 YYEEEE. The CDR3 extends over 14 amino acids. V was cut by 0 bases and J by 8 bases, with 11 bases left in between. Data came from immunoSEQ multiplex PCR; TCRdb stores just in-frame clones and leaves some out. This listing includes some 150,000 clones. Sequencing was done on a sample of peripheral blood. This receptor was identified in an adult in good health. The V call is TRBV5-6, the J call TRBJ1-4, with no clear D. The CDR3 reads CASSLGGIREKLFF. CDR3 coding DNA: TGTGCCAGCAGCTTGGGCGGGATTCGGGAAAAACTGTTTTTT.